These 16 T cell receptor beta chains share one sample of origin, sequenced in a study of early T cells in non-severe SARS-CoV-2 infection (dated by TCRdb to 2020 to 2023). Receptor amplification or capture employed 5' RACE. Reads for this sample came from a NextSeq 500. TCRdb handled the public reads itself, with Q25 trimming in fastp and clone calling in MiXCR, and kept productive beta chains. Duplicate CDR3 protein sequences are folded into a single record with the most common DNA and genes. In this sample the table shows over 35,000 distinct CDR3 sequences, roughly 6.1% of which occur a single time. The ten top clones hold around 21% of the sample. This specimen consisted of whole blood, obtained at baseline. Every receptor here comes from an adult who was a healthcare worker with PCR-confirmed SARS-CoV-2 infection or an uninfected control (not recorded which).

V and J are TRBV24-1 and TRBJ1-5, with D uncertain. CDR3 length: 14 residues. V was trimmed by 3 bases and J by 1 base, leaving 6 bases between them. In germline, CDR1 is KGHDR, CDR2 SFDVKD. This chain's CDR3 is CATSDIDSNQPQHF. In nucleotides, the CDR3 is TGTGCCACCAGTGATATTGACAGCAATCAGCCCCAGCATTTT.

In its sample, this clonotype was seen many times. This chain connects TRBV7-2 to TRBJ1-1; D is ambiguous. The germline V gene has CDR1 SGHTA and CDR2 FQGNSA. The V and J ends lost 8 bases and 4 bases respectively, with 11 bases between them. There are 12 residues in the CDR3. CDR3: CASLTVITEAFF. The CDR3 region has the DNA TGTGCCAGCCTGACTGTTATCACTGAAGCTTTCTTT. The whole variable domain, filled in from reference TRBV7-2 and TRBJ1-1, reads GAGVSQSPSNKVTEKGKDVELRCDPISGHTALYWYRQSLGQGLEFLIYFQGNSAPDKSGLPSDRFSAERTGGSVSTLTIQRTQQEDSAVYLCASLTVITEAFFGQGTRLTVV.

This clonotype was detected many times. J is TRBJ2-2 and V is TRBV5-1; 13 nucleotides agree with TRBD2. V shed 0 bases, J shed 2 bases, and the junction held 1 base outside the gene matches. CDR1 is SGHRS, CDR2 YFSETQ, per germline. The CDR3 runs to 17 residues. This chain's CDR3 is CASSLGLAGGNTGELFF. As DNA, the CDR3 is TGCGCCAGCAGCTTGGGACTAGCGGGAGGAAACACCGGGGAGCTGTTTTTT.

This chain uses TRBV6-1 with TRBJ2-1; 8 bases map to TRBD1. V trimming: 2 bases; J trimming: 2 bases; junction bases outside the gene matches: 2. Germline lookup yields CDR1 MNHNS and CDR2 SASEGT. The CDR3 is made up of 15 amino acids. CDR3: CASSEPGQAYNEQFF. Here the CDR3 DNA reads TGTGCCAGCAGTGAACCGGGACAGGCCTACAATGAGCAGTTCTTC.

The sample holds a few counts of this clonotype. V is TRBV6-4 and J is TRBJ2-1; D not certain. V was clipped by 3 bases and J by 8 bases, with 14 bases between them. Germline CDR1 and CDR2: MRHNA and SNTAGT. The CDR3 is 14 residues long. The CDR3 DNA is TGTGCCAGCAGTGAATCGGCCTCTAGGGATGAGCAGTTCTTC. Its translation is CASSESASRDEQFF.

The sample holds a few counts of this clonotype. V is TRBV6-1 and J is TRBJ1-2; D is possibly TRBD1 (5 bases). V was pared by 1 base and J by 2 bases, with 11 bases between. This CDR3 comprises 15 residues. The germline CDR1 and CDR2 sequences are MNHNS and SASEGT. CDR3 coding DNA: TGTGCCAGCAGTGAAGGCTTCACAGGCAACTATGGCTACACCTTC. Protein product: CASSEGFTGNYGYTF.

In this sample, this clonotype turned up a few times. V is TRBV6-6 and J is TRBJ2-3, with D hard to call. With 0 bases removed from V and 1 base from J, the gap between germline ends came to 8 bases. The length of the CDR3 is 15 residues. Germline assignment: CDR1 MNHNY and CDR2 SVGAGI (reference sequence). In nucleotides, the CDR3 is TGTGCCAGCAGTTACTCGAGGCTTCGCACAGATACGCAGTATTTT. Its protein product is CASSYSRLRTDTQYF.

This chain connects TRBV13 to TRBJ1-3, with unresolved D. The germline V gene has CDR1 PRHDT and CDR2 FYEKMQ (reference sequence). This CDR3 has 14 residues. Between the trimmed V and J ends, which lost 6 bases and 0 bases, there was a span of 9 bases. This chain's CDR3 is CASRGATSGNTIYF. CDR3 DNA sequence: TGTGCCAGCAGGGGCGCCACCTCTGGAAACACCATATATTTT.

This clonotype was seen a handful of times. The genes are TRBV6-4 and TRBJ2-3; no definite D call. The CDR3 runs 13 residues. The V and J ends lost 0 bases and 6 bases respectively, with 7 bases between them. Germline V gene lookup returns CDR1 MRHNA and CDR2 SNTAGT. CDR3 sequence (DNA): TGTGCCAGCAGTGACTCGTCCCACGATACGCAGTATTTT. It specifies CASSDSSHDTQYF.

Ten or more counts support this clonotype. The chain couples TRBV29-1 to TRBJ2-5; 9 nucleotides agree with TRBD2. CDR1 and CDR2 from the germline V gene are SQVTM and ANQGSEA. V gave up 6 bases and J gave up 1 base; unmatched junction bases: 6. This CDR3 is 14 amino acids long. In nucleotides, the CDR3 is TGCAGCGTCGTTCTAGCGGGGCTCCAAGAGACCCAGTACTTC. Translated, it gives CSVVLAGLQETQYF. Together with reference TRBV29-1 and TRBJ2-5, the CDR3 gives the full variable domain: SAVISQKPSRDICQRGTSLTIQCQVDSQVTMMFWYRQQPGQSLTLIATANQGSEATYESGFVIDKFPISRPNLTFSTLTVSNMSPEDSSIYLCSVVLAGLQETQYFGPGTRLLVL.

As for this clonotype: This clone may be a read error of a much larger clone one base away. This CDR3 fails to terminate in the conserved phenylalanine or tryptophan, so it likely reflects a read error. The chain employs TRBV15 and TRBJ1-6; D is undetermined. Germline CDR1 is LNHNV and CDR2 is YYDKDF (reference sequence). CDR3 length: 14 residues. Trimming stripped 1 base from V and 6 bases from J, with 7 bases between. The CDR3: CATSRVRFNSPLHS. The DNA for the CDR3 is TGTGCCACCAGCAGAGTTAGGTTTAATTCACCCCTCCACTCT.

The CDR3 is CASSVLDGGGTEAFF. CDR3 sequence (DNA): TGTGCCAGCAGCGTATTGGACGGAGGGGGGACTGAAGCTTTCTTT. V usage is TRBV9 and J usage is TRBJ1-1; perhaps TRBD1 as D (6 bases). This CDR3 contains 15 residues. Trimming shortened V by 1 base and J by 5 bases, and 15 bases separated the two germline ends. Germline lookup yields CDR1 SGDLS and CDR2 YYNGEE. Drawing the rest from reference TRBV9 and TRBJ1-1, the complete variable domain is DSGVTQTPKHLITATGQRVTLRCSPRSGDLSVYWYQQSLDQGLQFLIQYYNGEERAKGNILERFSAQQFPDLHSELNLSSLELGDSALYFCASSVLDGGGTEAFFGQGTRLTVV.

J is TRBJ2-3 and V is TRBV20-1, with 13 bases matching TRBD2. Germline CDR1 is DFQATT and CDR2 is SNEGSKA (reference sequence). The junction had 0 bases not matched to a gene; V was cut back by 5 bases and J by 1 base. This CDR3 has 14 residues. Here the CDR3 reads CSAGTSGGTDTQYF. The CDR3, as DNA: TGCAGTGCTGGGACTAGCGGGGGCACAGATACGCAGTATTTT.

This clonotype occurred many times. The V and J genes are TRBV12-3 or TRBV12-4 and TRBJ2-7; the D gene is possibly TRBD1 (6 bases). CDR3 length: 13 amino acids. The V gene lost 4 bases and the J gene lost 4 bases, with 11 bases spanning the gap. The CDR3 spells CASSWTESYEQYF. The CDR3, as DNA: TGTGCCAGCAGTTGGACAGAGTCGTACGAGCAGTACTTC.

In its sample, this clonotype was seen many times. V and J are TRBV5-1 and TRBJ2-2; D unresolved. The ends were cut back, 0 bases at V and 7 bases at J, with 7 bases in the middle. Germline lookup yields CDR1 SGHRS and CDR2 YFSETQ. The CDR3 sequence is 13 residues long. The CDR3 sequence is CASSLDMSGELFF. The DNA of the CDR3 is TGCGCCAGCAGCTTGGACATGAGCGGGGAGCTGTTTTTT.

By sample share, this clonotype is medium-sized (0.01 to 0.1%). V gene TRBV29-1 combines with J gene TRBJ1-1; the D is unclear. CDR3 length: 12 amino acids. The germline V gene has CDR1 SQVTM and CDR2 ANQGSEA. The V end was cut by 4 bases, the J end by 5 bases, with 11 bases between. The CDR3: CSVGEEGTEAFF. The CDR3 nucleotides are TGCAGCGTTGGAGAAGAGGGTACTGAAGCTTTCTTT. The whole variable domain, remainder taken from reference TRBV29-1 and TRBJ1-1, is SAVISQKPSRDICQRGTSLTIQCQVDSQVTMMFWYRQQPGQSLTLIATANQGSEATYESGFVIDKFPISRPNLTFSTLTVSNMSPEDSSIYLCSVGEEGTEAFFGQGTRLTVV.